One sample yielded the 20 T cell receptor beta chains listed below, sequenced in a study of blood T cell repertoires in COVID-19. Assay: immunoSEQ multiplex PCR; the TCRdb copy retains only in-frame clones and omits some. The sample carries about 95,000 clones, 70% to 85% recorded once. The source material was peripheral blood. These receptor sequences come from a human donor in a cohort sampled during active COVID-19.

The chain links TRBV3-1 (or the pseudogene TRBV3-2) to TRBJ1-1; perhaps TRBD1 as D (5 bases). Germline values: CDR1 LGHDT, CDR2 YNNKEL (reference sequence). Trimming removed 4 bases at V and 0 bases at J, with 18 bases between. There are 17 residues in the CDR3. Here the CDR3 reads CASSPLRQGYMNTEAFF. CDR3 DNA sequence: TGTGCCAGCAGCCCCCTGCGCCAGGGTTACATGAACACTGAAGCTTTCTTT.

The CDR3, as DNA: TGCAGTGCGCCTGGACTCGATGAGCAGTTCTTC. Residues: CSAPGLDEQFF. The chain combines TRBV20-1 with TRBJ2-1; possibly TRBD2 for D (5 bases). Trimming stripped 6 bases from V and 8 bases from J, with 11 bases between. Germline-derived CDR1 and CDR2 are DFQATT and SNEGSKA (reference sequence). CDR3 length: 11 amino acids.

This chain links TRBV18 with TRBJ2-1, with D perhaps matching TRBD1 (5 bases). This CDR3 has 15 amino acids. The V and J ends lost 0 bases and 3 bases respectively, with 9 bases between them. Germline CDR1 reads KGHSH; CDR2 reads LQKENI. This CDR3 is CASSPPGHHYNEQFF. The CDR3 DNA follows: TGTGCCAGCTCACCACCGGGGCATCACTACAATGAGCAGTTCTTC. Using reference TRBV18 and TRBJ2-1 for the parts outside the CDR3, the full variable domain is NAGVMQNPRHLVRRRGQEARLRCSPMKGHSHVYWYRQLPEEGLKFMVYLQKENIIDESGMPKERFSAEFPKEGPSILRIQQVVRGDSAAYFCASSPPGHHYNEQFFGPGTRLTVL.

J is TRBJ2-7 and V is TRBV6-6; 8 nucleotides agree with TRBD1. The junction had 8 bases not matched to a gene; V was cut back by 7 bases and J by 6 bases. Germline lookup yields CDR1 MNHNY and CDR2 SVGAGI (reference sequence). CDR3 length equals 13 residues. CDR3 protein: CASTWTGQLEQYF. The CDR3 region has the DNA TGTGCCAGCACCTGGACAGGGCAACTCGAGCAGTACTTC.

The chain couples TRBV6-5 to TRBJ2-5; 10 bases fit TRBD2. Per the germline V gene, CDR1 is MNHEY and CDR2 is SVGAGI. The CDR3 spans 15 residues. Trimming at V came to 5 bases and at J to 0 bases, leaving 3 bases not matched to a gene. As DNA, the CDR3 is TGTGCCAGCAGTCCAGGACTAGCGGACCAAGAGACCCAGTACTTC. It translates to CASSPGLADQETQYF.

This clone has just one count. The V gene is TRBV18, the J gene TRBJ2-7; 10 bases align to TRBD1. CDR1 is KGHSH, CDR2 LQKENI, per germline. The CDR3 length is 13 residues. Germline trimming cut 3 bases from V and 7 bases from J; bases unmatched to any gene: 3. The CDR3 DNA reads TGTGCCAGCTCACCGACAGGGGGCCAAGAGCAGTACTTC. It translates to CASSPTGGQEQYF.

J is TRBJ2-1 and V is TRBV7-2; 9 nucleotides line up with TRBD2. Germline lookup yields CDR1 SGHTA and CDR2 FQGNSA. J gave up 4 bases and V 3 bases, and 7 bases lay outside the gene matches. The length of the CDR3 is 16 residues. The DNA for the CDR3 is TGTGCCAGCAGCTTGAACTTAGCGGGGGAGTACAATGAGCAGTTCTTC. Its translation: CASSLNLAGEYNEQFF.

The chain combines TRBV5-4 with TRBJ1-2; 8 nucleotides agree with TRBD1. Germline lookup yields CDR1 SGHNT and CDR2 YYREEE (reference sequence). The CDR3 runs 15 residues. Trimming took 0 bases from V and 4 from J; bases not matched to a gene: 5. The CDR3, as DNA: TGTGCCAGCAGCTTGGTAACAGGGGGTAGCTATGGCTACACCTTC. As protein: CASSLVTGGSYGYTF.

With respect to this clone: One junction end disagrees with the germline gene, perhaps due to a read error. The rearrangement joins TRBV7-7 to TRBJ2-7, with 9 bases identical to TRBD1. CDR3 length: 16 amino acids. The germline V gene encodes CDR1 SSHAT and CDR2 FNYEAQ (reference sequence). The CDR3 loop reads CASSLSSRDRVGEQYF. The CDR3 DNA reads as TGTGCTAGCAGCTTATCCTCAAGGGACAGGGTGGGCGAGCAGTACTTC.

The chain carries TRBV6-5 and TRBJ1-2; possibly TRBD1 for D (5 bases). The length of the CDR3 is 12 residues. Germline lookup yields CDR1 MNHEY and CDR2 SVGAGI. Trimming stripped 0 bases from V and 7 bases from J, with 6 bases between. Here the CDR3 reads CASSYSQGGYTF. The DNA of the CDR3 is TGTGCCAGCAGTTACTCTCAGGGTGGCTACACCTTC.

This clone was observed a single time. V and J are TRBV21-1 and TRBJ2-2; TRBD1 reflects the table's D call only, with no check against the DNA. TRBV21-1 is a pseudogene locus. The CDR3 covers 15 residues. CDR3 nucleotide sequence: TGTGCCATCAATCAACCGGGACAGGATACCGGGGAGCTGTTTTTT. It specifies CAINQPGQDTGELFF.

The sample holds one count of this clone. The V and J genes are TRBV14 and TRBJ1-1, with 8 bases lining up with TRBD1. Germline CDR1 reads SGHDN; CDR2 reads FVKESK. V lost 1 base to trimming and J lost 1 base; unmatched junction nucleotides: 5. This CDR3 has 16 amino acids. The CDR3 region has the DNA TGTGCCAGCAGCCAAGCGTACGGACAGGGGAACACTGAAGCTTTCTTT. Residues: CASSQAYGQGNTEAFF.

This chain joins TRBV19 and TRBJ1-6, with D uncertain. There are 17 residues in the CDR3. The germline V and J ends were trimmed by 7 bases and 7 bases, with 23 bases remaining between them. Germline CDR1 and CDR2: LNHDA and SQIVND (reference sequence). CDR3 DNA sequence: TGTGCCAGTAAATCCCCTCGGTCGCCTCTAATCAATTCACCCCTCCACTTT. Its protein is CASKSPRSPLINSPLHF.

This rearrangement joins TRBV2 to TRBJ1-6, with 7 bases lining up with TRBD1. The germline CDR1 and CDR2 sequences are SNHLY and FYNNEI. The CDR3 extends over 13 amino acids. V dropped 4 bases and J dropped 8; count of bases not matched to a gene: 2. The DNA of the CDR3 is TGTGCCAGCAGTGGACAGGGCTATTCACCCCTCCACTTT. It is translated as CASSGQGYSPLHF.

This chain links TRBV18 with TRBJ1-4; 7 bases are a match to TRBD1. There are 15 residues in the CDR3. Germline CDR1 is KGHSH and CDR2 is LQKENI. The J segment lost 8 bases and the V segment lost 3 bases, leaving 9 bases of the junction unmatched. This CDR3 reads CASSPEGTVYEKLFF. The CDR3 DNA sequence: TGTGCCAGCTCACCGGAGGGGACAGTTTACGAAAAACTGTTTTTT.

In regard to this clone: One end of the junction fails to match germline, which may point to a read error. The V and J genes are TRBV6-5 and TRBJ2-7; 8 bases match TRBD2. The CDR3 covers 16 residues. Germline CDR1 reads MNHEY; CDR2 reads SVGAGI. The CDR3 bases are TGTGCCAGCAGCTACTCCCGACTAGCGACCGCCTACGAGCAGTACTTC. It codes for CASSYSRLATAYEQYF.

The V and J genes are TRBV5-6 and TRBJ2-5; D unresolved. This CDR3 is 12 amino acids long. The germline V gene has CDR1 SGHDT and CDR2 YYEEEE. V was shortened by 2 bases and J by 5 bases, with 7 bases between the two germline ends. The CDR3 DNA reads TGTGCCAGCAGCTTTTCTATGGAGACCCAGTACTTC. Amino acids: CASSFSMETQYF.

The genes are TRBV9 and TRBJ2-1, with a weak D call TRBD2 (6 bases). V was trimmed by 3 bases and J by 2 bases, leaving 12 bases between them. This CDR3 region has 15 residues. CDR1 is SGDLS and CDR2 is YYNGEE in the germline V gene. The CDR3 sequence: CASSAGTLAYNEQFF. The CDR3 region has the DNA TGTGCCAGCAGCGCCGGGACTCTAGCCTACAATGAGCAGTTCTTC.

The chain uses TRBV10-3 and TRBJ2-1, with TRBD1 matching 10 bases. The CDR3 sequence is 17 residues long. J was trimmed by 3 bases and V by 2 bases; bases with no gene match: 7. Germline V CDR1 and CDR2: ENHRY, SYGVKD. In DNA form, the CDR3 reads TGTGCCATCAGTGAGGGAAGACAGGGGGCAGGCTACAATGAGCAGTTCTTC. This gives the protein CAISEGRQGAGYNEQFF.

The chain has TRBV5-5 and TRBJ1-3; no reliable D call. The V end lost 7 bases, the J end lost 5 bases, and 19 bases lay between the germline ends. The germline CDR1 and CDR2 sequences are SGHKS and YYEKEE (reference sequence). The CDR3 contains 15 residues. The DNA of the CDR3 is TGTGCCAGCGCCCGCGCCGCGGACTTAAGAAACACCATATATTTT. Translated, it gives CASARAADLRNTIYF.